This passage covers 17 T cell receptor beta chains from one sample sequenced in a study of siplizumab effects on memory and regulatory T cells. The table came from immunoSEQ multiplex PCR; TCRdb's copy has only in-frame clones and leaves some out. In the table there are more than 75,000 clones, approximately 93% of which are singletons. Sequences were obtained from CD8+ T cells sorted from blood. All receptors come from a human donor in good health.

This clone was seen just once. The CDR3 nucleotides are TGTGCCAGCAGCTTGTGGGTGGAGGGGGCGATGGCTGAAGCTTTCTTT. It is translated as CASSLWVEGAMAEAFF. The chain employs TRBV5-8 and TRBJ1-1, with 7 bases identical to TRBD1. The CDR3 extends over 16 amino acids. V trimming: 1 base; J trimming: 6 bases; junction bases outside the gene matches: 12. The germline gives CDR1 SGHTS, CDR2 YDEGEE.

The chain joins TRBV6-5 to TRBJ1-2; D remains unclear. The CDR3 spans 8 residues. The V and J ends lost 5 bases and 9 bases respectively, with 1 base between them. CDR1 and CDR2 from the germline V gene are MNHEY and SVGAGI. CDR3 DNA: TGTGCCAGCAGTAGCTACACCTTC. Translating it yields CASSSYTF.

The genes are TRBV9 and TRBJ2-3; D is possibly TRBD1 (5 bases). The CDR3 sequence is 15 residues long. V gave up 4 bases and J gave up 0 bases, with 12 bases separating them. CDR1 SGDLS and CDR2 YYNGEE come from the germline V gene. The CDR3 is CASSPVGPSTDTQYF. The CDR3 coding sequence is TGTGCCAGCAGCCCCGTGGGGCCTAGCACAGATACGCAGTATTTT.

The chain couples TRBV7-9 to TRBJ2-7; TRBD1 matches 12 bases. This CDR3 region has 15 residues. Germline CDR1 SEHNR, CDR2 FQNEAQ (reference sequence). Trimming at V came to 4 bases and at J to 4 bases, leaving 5 bases not matched to a gene. Here the CDR3 reads CASSYMGQGAYEQYF. Written as DNA, the CDR3 is TGTGCCAGCAGCTATATGGGACAGGGGGCATACGAGCAGTACTTC.

In the case of this clone: The same CDR3 can be traced to other DNA sequences in this sample. The chain joins TRBV7-9 to TRBJ1-2; D uncertain. The V end was cut by 5 bases, the J end by 5 bases, with 18 bases between. The CDR3 extends over 15 amino acids. Germline V gene sequence: CDR1 SEHNR, CDR2 FQNEAQ (reference sequence). The CDR3 nucleotides read TGTGCCAGCAGCGCGAGATTTGAAAGGCATTATGGCTACACCTTC. This encodes CASSARFERHYGYTF.

V and J are TRBV6-1 and TRBJ2-5; 7 positions agree with TRBD1. From germline, CDR1 is MNHNS and CDR2 SASEGT. CDR3 length: 14 amino acids. Germline trimming cut 4 bases from V and 7 bases from J; bases unmatched to any gene: 9. The CDR3 reads CASSVDREEGTQYF. CDR3 nucleotides: TGTGCCAGCAGTGTTGACAGGGAAGAAGGGACCCAGTACTTC.

This chain joins TRBV4-1 and TRBJ2-7; no definite D call. CDR3 length: 15 residues. With 0 bases removed from V and 2 bases from J, the gap between germline ends came to 11 bases. CDR1 MGHRA and CDR2 YSYEKL come from the germline V gene. The DNA for the CDR3 is TGCGCCAGCAGCCAAGATGCCCAGGAAACCTACGAGCAGTACTTC. It yields the protein CASSQDAQETYEQYF.

This sequence joins TRBV4-1 and TRBJ1-6; D unclear. The germline V gene encodes CDR1 MGHRA and CDR2 YSYEKL. V lost 4 bases and J 7 bases, leaving 11 bases between the germline ends. The CDR3 has 14 residues. CDR3 in amino acids: CASSRQERNSPLHF. In DNA form, the CDR3 reads TGCGCCAGCAGCCGCCAAGAGAGGAATTCACCCCTCCACTTT.

V gene TRBV14 combines with J gene TRBJ1-1; no definite D call. Germline V gene data show CDR1 as SGHDN and CDR2 as FVKESK. The CDR3 runs 16 residues. Trimming took 4 bases from V and 0 from J, leaving 15 bases between them. Here the CDR3 DNA reads TGTGCCAGCAGCCCCCCCCCTCAGCAGATGAACACTGAAGCTTTCTTT. This gives the protein CASSPPPQQMNTEAFF.

This clone was found a few times. The chain links TRBV6-1 to TRBJ1-3, with D perhaps TRBD1 (6 bases). V lost 4 bases and J lost 0, with 13 bases in between. The CDR3 loop spans 16 amino acids. Germline CDR1 MNHNS, CDR2 SASEGT. CDR3 sequence (DNA): TGTGCCAGCAGTGGAGGGGGGGAACCCTCTGGAAACACCATATATTTT. Its protein product is CASSGGGEPSGNTIYF.

The chain links TRBV11-2 to TRBJ2-7; D gene unclear. Trimming took 0 bases from V and 2 from J, leaving 14 bases between them. The germline gives CDR1 SGHAT, CDR2 FQNNGV. The CDR3 totals 16 residues. In DNA, the CDR3 is TGTGCCAGCAGCTTAGATTTGGGCTTAGGACCCTACGAGCAGTACTTC. This translates into CASSLDLGLGPYEQYF.

The gene calls are TRBV7-9 and TRBJ1-2, with D possibly matching TRBD1 (5 bases). Germline V gene sequence: CDR1 SEHNR, CDR2 FQNEAQ (reference sequence). The CDR3 spans 13 residues. Trimming took off 5 bases at V and 5 bases at J, with 12 bases between the two ends. The CDR3 DNA is TGTGCCAGCAGCCCAAGGGGATCTTATGGCTACACCTTC. Amino acids: CASSPRGSYGYTF.

Concerning this clone: Other DNA sequences of this sample code for an identical CDR3. This chain uses TRBV27 with TRBJ2-1; 11 bases line up with TRBD2. CDR1 MNHEY and CDR2 SMNVEV come from the germline V gene (reference sequence). This CDR3 contains 15 residues. The J segment lost 2 bases and the V segment lost 5 bases, leaving 2 bases of the junction unmatched. The DNA for the CDR3 is TGTGCCAGCAGTCTAGCGGGGGGACCCTACAATGAGCAGTTCTTC. It codes for CASSLAGGPYNEQFF.

The chain employs TRBV5-5 and TRBJ2-3; either TRBD1 or TRBD2 may supply D (6 bases each). Trimming took off 6 bases at V and 0 bases at J, with 20 bases between the two ends. The CDR3 extends over 17 amino acids. Germline CDR1 SGHKS, CDR2 YYEKEE (reference sequence). This CDR3 is CASNERGESMSTDTQYF. Here the CDR3 DNA reads TGTGCCAGCAACGAAAGGGGGGAAAGTATGAGCACAGATACGCAGTATTTT.

The chain combines TRBV13 with TRBJ2-1; 15 nucleotides match TRBD2. CDR3 length equals 17 residues. Germline V gives CDR1 PRHDT, CDR2 FYEKMQ (reference sequence). V was pared by 3 bases and J by 8 bases, with 8 bases of the junction left unmatched. In nucleotides, the CDR3 is TGTGCCAGCAGCTTGAAGGGAGGACTAGCGGGAGGGGATGAGCAGTTCTTC. Translated: CASSLKGGLAGGDEQFF.

V usage is TRBV7-9 and J usage is TRBJ2-7, with D perhaps TRBD2 (5 bases). V lost 5 bases, J lost 4 bases, and 15 bases lay in between. Germline V lookup: CDR1 SEHNR, CDR2 FQNEAQ (reference sequence). The CDR3 spans 14 residues. The CDR3, as DNA: TGTGCCAGCAGCCCCCGGGATCCTAAATACGAGCAGTACTTC. This codes for CASSPRDPKYEQYF.

About this clone itself: Within the sample, other DNA sequences also encode this same CDR3. The chain uses TRBV4-1 and TRBJ1-6; TRBD1 might be the D (5 bases). The CDR3 covers 15 residues. The germline V gene has CDR1 MGHRA and CDR2 YSYEKL. Trimming shortened V by 0 bases and J by 7 bases, and 10 bases separated the two germline ends. This chain's CDR3 is CASSQDRDLNSPLHF. CDR3 DNA sequence: TGCGCCAGCAGCCAAGACCGGGACCTGAATTCACCCCTCCACTTT.